Below, one T cell receptor (beta chain) is given with its context. There is no known antigen for this receptor. One base away there is no much larger clone; base qualities are not given. Enrolling through a virtual design, the prospective study's participants ranged in age from about 18 to 89 years and lived across roughly 24 United States geographic areas. Cohort assignment in the prospective study relied on participant-reported clinical history from a screening survey and a study questionnaire. Exposed participants had been in contact, within 2 weeks of entering the study, with a person who had a PCR-confirmed or clinician-diagnosed case of COVID-19. Each participant in the prospective study had whole blood, serum and a nasopharyngeal or oropharyngeal swab collected by mobile phlebotomists. Participants in the prospective study had the option to provide additional blood draws and questionnaires over an approximately 2-month period. Before DNA extraction, prospective study blood samples were shipped either frozen or at room temperature.

V is pared back by 6 bases and J by 4 bases, with 21 bases lying between the germline termini. The CDR3 starts with the cysteine, ends with the phenylalanine, and has 16 residues. This entry keeps only the CDR3 DNA: 48 bases, framed from base 1. CDR1 and CDR2, looked up from the germline V gene (reference sequence), are LNHDA and SQIVND. The source of the sample is a study of blood T cell repertoires in COVID-19 (dated by TCRdb to the early 2020s). With respect to the entire study: Samples from collaborators originated in the United States, Italy and Spain and spanned both the acute and convalescent phases of COVID-19. The material from the prospective study consisted of cDNA or gDNA derived from T cells, B-cell-depleted T cells, or PBMCs. The dataset comprised deeply sampled blood TCRbeta repertoires from subjects exposed to, actively infected with, or recovered from COVID-19. The repertoires were released in a freely available public database intended as a resource for research on the immune response to SARS-CoV-2. The samples were drawn from the first 160 participants of the ongoing ImmuneRACE study and from more than 1,000 subjects provided by 6 global collaborators. Nearly every sample came with metadata listing a de-identified subject ID, COVID-19 status, age in years and sex. Where available, HLA class I and class II types were taken from metadata supplied by the sample provider and were not determined by assay-based typing.

General conclusions and limits of the study: How much clinical and demographic metadata was included differed by source and by participant, and the metadata was provided uncurated.

TCRbeta CDR3 regions were amplified from genomic DNA using the immunoSEQ Assay, a bias-controlled multiplex PCR. On the study's bioinformatics: The number of nucleated cells in each sample was estimated from the amplification of reference gene primers within the assay. To quantify the absolute abundance of each unique TCRbeta CDR3 rearrangement, sequence reads were collapsed and filtered. For each sample, productive Simpson clonality was calculated by taking the square root of Simpson's diversity index across productive rearrangements. TCRdb carries this immuneACCESS record with in-frame sequences only. Its versions omit some clonotypes, under half of them owing to an unresolved V gene in the studies checked, with the rest unexplained. Clonal size and the V and J genes are those of that table, whereas D and trimming came from the DNA. The sample profile shows hundreds of thousands of clones; roughly 80% of them were found once. The ten largest account for about 5% of the sample.

Sequencing was done on a sample of PBMCs or T cells enriched from blood (not recorded which). Recombination linked TRBV19 to TRBJ1-2; the best D guess is TRBD1, with 6 bases matching. This sequence originates from a man aged 40-50 years who had been exposed to COVID-19. The CDR3 is CASRPEQGKATYGYTF. The nucleotide sequence is given as TGTGCCAGTAGGCCAGAACAGGGAAAAGCGACCTATGGCTACACCTTC.